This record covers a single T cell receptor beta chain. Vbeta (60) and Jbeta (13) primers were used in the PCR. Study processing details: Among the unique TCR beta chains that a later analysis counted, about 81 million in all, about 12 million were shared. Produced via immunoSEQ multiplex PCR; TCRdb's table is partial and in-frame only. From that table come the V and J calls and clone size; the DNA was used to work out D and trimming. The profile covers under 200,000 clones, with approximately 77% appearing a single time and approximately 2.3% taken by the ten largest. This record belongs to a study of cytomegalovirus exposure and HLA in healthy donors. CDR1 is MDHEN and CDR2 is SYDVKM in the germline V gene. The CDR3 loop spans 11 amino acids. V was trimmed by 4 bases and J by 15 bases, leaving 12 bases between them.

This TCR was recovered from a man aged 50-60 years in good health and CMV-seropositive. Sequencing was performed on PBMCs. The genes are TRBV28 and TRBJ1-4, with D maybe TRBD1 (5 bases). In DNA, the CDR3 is TGTGCCAGCAGTTCCAGGGAAAAGGTGTTTTTT. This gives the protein CASSSREKVFF.